The rows below give T cell receptor beta chains drawn from one sample of a study of shared clonotypes between healthy human individuals. Some clones are missing from TCRdb's copy, which holds only in-frame ones; the method was immunoSEQ multiplex PCR. The sample holds roughly 1 million clones, about 75% seen once. The sample was memory CD4+ T cells sorted from blood. The receptors come from a man younger than 35 in good health. Both conserved end residues are part of each CDR3. Fields, in order: V gene, CDR3 protein.

TRBV7-9 CASSPRGLAGVANEQFF
TRBV20-1 CSVPPTYGYTF
TRBV19 CASNPKQGADTGELFF
TRBV5-1 CASSMAGGQEKLFF
TRBV19 CASSYLTEAFF
TRBV7-3 CASSLDAGTYEQYF
TRBV4-1 CASSQDISGTDTQYF
TRBV6-5 CASSLTVFSETQYF
TRBV2 CASTGRGRESGNTIYF
TRBV5-4 CASSLDMANEKLFF
TRBV5-6 CASSPGDGGANEKLFF
TRBV7-9 CASSSYRQGNEQYF
TRBV18 CASSPRGPANEQYF
TRBV6-1 CASSLNYNEQFF
TRBV7-9 CASSLNPAGTGELFF
TRBV11-2 CASSPGLRFEKLFF
TRBV11-3 CASSRLLGGEQFF
TRBV6-1 CASSDRTSGSMGREQYF
TRBV10-2 CASSESGGGSTDTQYF
TRBV5-4 CASSTPPPIDEQFF
TRBV7-9 CASSLASGLGGYTF
TRBV28 CASRLNTEAFF
TRBV5-1 CASSTDGGWEETQYF
TRBV5-1 CASSVGLAGGPDTQYF
TRBV7-9 CASSSVTGYSGELFF
TRBV5-5 CASSLASGWEAKNIQYF
TRBV6-1 CASKRGREETQYF
TRBV19 CASSIAMGAIDEQYF
TRBV2 CASSEVNTLRDTQYF
TRBV6-1 CASSGDLPGQGANEQYF
TRBV27 CASRDLGLANEKLFF
TRBV6-6 CASSQGDVGPYEQYF
TRBV9 CASSPLGGVYGYTF
TRBV5-4 CASSLAGHYEQYF
TRBV6-5 CASSLWGGETQYF
TRBV10-3 CATTGGSYEQYF
TRBV5-1 CASSLAGQAGQPQHF
TRBV13 CASSSQGARNTIYF
TRBV29-1 CSVNREVNSPLHF
TRBV19 CATRRTGESEQYF
TRBV6-5 CASSLDMVNEQFF
TRBV6-5 CASNPTENYGYTF
TRBV10-3 CAISDHDRSGNTIYF
TRBV5-5 CASSSDRVNQPQHF
TRBV7-6 CASSRGSGVNTGELFF
TRBV2 CASKTGEGNSPLHF
TRBV2 CASSYGLVPAGELFF
TRBV6-6 CASSSGVHNEQFF
TRBV19 CASSIATGGLHSEAFF
TRBV18 CASSPTGTGSSDTQYF
TRBV18 CASSPSPGTGVYGYTF
TRBV10-3 CAISRGAQEDEQYF
TRBV4-1 CASSQDPAAGKLNYGYTF